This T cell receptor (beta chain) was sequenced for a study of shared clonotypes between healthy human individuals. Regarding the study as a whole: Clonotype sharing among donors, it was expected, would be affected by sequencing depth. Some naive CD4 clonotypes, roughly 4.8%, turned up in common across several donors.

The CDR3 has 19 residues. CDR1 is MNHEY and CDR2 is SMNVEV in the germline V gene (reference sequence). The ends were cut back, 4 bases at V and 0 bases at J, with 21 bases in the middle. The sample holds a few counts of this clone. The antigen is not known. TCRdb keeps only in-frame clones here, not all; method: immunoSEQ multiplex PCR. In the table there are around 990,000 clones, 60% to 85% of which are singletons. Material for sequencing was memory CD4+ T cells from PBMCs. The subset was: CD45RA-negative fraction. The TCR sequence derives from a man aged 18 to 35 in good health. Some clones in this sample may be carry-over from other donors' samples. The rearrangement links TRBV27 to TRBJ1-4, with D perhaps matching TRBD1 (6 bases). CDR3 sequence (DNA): TGTGCCAGCAGTTACAGGGAGTTGGTCTTACAAGCAACTAATGAAAAACTGTTTTTT. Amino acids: CASSYRELVLQATNEKLFF.